The TCR beta chain under discussion was sequenced for a study of T cell responses to AZD1222 COVID-19 vaccine. Some clones are missing from TCRdb's copy, which holds only in-frame ones; the method was immunoSEQ multiplex PCR. The sample lists 130,000 or so clones, 90% seen once, with less than 9% in the top ten. On this clone itself: Its antigen is as yet unknown.

This CDR3 contains 15 residues. Germline V gene sequence: CDR1 SGHRS, CDR2 YFSETQ. Trimming at V came to 2 bases and at J to 8 bases, leaving 11 bases not matched to a gene. Study outcomes and limitations: Within unmutated variant regions lay the reported targets of nearly half of spike-specific TCRs. The sample set comprised mostly white British donors with more females, and clonal diversity was possibly underestimated. At baseline, seropositivity was found in only six AZD1222 recipients.

The V call is TRBV5-1, the J call TRBJ2-3; 7 bases fit TRBD2. The sequence came from an adult in good health. Sample: peripheral blood, taken on day 0 of AZD1222 vaccination. The CDR3 loop is CASSLAPGGSGTQYF. The DNA of the CDR3 is TGCGCCAGCAGCTTAGCACCCGGGGGGTCAGGTACGCAGTATTTT.